This TCR beta chain was profiled in a study of patients and donors after allogeneic stem cell transplantation. V dropped 3 bases and J dropped 6; count of bases not matched to a gene: 7. CDR1 and CDR2 (germline): ENHRY, SYGVKD. The CDR3 sequence is 15 residues long. TCRdb processed the RT-PCR reads anew with MiXCR; each CDR3 protein has one entry. The data show fewer than 500,000 distinct CDR3 sequences, with 16% seen just once and around 6.8% held by the top ten. This receptor was taken from a human donor who was either an allogeneic HSCT recipient or a stem cell or donor lymphocyte infusion donor (not recorded which). It is not recorded whose cells these are; they may come from a transplant donor. Sequenced: blood, either unsorted or a sorted T cell fraction (not recorded which). The chain joins TRBV10-3 to TRBJ1-2, with 10 bases aligning to TRBD1. The CDR3 loop is CAISEDRGLPNGYTF. CDR3 DNA: TGTGCCATCAGTGAAGACAGGGGGCTACCAAATGGCTACACCTTC.